This passage covers 21 T cell receptor beta chains from one sample sequenced in a study of blood T cell repertoires in COVID-19. TCRdb's copy holds only in-frame clones and misses some; the assay was immunoSEQ multiplex PCR. In the table there are 250,000 to 350,000 clones, more than 80% of which are singletons. The sequencing input was PBMCs or T cells enriched from blood (not recorded which). The receptors derive from a woman younger than 35 who had recovered from COVID-19.

V is TRBV7-2 and J is TRBJ1-6, with no clear D. This CDR3 is built from 16 residues. CDR1 and CDR2 (germline): SGHTA, FQGNSA. Trimming took off 1 base at V and 4 bases at J, with 11 bases between the two ends. CDR3: CASSLVGRGYNSPLHF. CDR3 DNA: TGTGCCAGCAGCTTAGTTGGAAGAGGTTATAATTCACCCCTCCACTTT. The complete variable domain, with remaining parts taken from reference TRBV7-2 and TRBJ1-6, reads GAGVSQSPSNKVTEKGKDVELRCDPISGHTALYWYRQSLGQGLEFLIYFQGNSAPDKSGLPSDRFSAERTGGSVSTLTIQRTQQEDSAVYLCASSLVGRGYNSPLHFGNGTRLTVT.

This clone occurred once. The J gene is TRBJ2-2, the V gene TRBV5-1; D is perhaps TRBD1 (7 bases). Germline V lookup: CDR1 SGHRS, CDR2 YFSETQ. V lost 3 bases and J lost 4, with 13 bases in between. CDR3 length: 15 residues. CDR3 sequence (DNA): TGCGCCAGCAGCTCCCAGGGGGGTACCACCGGGGAGCTGTTTTTT. Amino acids: CASSSQGGTTGELFF. Based on the CDR3 plus reference TRBV5-1 and TRBJ2-2, the full variable domain is KAGVTQTPRYLIKTRGQQVTLSCSPISGHRSVSWYQQTPGQGLQFLFEYFSETQRNKGNFPGRFSGRQFSNSRSEMNVSTLELGDSALYLCASSSQGGTTGELFFGEGSRLTVL.

This chain uses TRBV9 with TRBJ2-2, with D unclear. The V gene's germline CDR1 is SGDLS and CDR2 YYNGEE. The CDR3 runs to 14 residues. V lost 4 bases and J lost 1, with 8 bases in between. The CDR3 coding sequence is TGTGCCAGCAGCCCTATGTTGAACACCGGGGAGCTGTTTTTT. It yields the protein CASSPMLNTGELFF.

The CDR3 loop is CATVARTAGGRVEQFF. DNA of the CDR3: TGTGCCACCGTAGCGAGGACAGCGGGGGGCAGGGTTGAGCAGTTCTTC. The chain joins TRBV2 to TRBJ2-1; 9 bases agree with TRBD2. The CDR3 spans 16 residues. Trimming took 10 bases from V and 9 from J; bases not matched to a gene: 19. Germline loops: CDR1 SNHLY, CDR2 FYNNEI.

This chain uses TRBV18 with TRBJ1-4; D might be TRBD1 (6 bases). The CDR3 has 15 amino acids. The V end lost 6 bases, the J end lost 8 bases, and 19 bases lay between the germline ends. CDR1 KGHSH and CDR2 LQKENI come from the germline V gene. The CDR3 DNA follows: TGTGCCAGCTCGACAGGTATTCAGCGTGGGGAAAAACTGTTTTTT. Its protein is CASSTGIQRGEKLFF.

The rearrangement joins TRBV19 to TRBJ2-3, with D unresolved. This CDR3 comprises 13 residues. The V end was cut by 7 bases, the J end by 8 bases, with 16 bases between. The germline V gene has CDR1 LNHDA and CDR2 SQIVND (reference sequence). The DNA for the CDR3 is TGTGCCAGTACCCGACCCGAAACGGGTACGCAGTATTTT. This gives the protein CASTRPETGTQYF.

This rearrangement joins TRBV5-6 to TRBJ1-2, with 10 bases matching TRBD1. This CDR3 region has 15 residues. Trimming cost V 3 bases and J 0 bases; bases outside gene matches: 2. Germline lookup yields CDR1 SGHDT and CDR2 YYEEEE. CDR3 residues: CASSWDRGANYGYTF. CDR3 nucleotides: TGTGCCAGCAGCTGGGACAGGGGCGCTAACTATGGCTACACCTTC.

The chain carries TRBV2 and TRBJ2-3, with a weak D call TRBD2 (6 bases). The V end lost 6 bases, the J end lost 2 bases, and 18 bases lay between the germline ends. This CDR3 region has 16 residues. Germline V CDR1 and CDR2: SNHLY, FYNNEI. The CDR3 sequence: CASRNYGGLDTDTQYF. The CDR3 DNA reads TGTGCCAGCAGAAATTACGGGGGACTCGACACAGATACGCAGTATTTT.

The chain links TRBV5-1 to TRBJ2-1; TRBD2 agrees at 8 bases. The CDR3 has 16 amino acids. Looked up from germline, CDR1 is SGHRS and CDR2 is YFSETQ. The J segment lost 6 bases and the V segment lost 0 bases, leaving 8 bases of the junction unmatched. The CDR3 DNA reads TGCGCCAGCAGCTTGGGGGGGACTAGTCAGCTCAATGAGCAGTTCTTC. Protein product: CASSLGGTSQLNEQFF.

The chain joins TRBV28 to TRBJ1-3; 7 positions match TRBD1. J was trimmed by 4 bases and V by 4 bases; bases with no gene match: 7. The CDR3 totals 15 residues. In germline, CDR1 is MDHEN, CDR2 SYDVKM. For the CDR3, the DNA is TGTGCCAGCAGTTCTCCGACAGGGCCAGGAAACACCATATATTTT. This codes for CASSSPTGPGNTIYF.

V usage is TRBV11-3 and J usage is TRBJ2-7, with D perhaps TRBD2 (6 bases). Germline CDR1 and CDR2: SGHNT and YENEEA. The CDR3 is made up of 13 amino acids. V shed 4 bases and J shed 0 bases, with 7 bases lying between them. The CDR3 is CASSSGSSYEQYF. In DNA form, the CDR3 reads TGTGCCAGCAGCTCCGGGAGCTCCTACGAGCAGTACTTC.

The chain joins TRBV9 to TRBJ1-1; D remains ambiguous. The CDR3 contains 15 residues. The V end was cut by 3 bases, the J end by 4 bases, with 16 bases between. The V gene's germline CDR1 is SGDLS and CDR2 YYNGEE. CDR3: CASSGYPGRGTEAFF. For the CDR3, the DNA is TGTGCCAGCAGCGGATACCCTGGGCGGGGCACTGAAGCTTTCTTT.

J is TRBJ2-6 and V is TRBV7-2, with D unclear. CDR1 is SGHTA, CDR2 FQGNSA, per germline. V lost 3 bases, J lost 0 bases, and 9 bases lay in between. CDR3 length: 16 amino acids. The CDR3 region has the DNA TGTGCCAGCAGCTTTTCGCGAAACTCTGGGGCCAACGTCCTGACTTTC. Its translation is CASSFSRNSGANVLTF.

The chain carries TRBV29-1 and TRBJ2-5; the match to TRBD2 covers 12 bases. Germline V CDR1 and CDR2: SQVTM, ANQGSEA. The CDR3 sequence is 15 residues long. The J segment lost 2 bases and the V segment lost 7 bases, leaving 8 bases of the junction unmatched. The CDR3 sequence is CSALPSGGVQETQYF. The CDR3 nucleotides are TGCAGCGCACTTCCTAGCGGGGGGGTTCAAGAGACCCAGTACTTC.

CDR3 amino acids: CASSLDGISRKINQPQHF. The CDR3 bases are TGTGCCAGCAGCTTAGATGGTATCTCGAGGAAAATCAATCAGCCCCAGCATTTT. The chain links TRBV11-3 to TRBJ1-5; no clear D gene. V was shortened by 0 bases and J by 3 bases, with 18 bases between the two germline ends. The germline V gene encodes CDR1 SGHNT and CDR2 YENEEA. The CDR3 contains 18 residues. The entire variable domain, with the rest obtained from reference TRBV11-3 and TRBJ1-5, is as follows: EAGVVQSPRYKIIEKKQPVAFWCNPISGHNTLYWYLQNLGQGPELLIRYENEEAVDDSQLPKDRFSAERLKGVDSTLKIQPAELGDSAVYLCASSLDGISRKINQPQHFGDGTRLSIL.

V and J are TRBV27 and TRBJ1-6; no definite D call. Germline V lookup: CDR1 MNHEY, CDR2 SMNVEV (reference sequence). This CDR3 has 14 amino acids. V shed 4 bases and J shed 6 bases, with 10 bases lying between them. CDR3 protein: CASSSRVPNSPLHF. The CDR3 DNA sequence: TGTGCCAGCAGTTCCCGGGTCCCTAATTCACCCCTCCACTTT.

V and J are TRBV24-1 and TRBJ2-7; TRBD2 is a possible D gene (8 bases). Trimming stripped 9 bases from V and 3 bases from J, with 14 bases between. CDR3 size: 13 residues. The germline V gene has CDR1 KGHDR and CDR2 SFDVKD. The CDR3 DNA is TGTGCCACCCGGGAGGGGGCTGACTACGAGCAGTACTTC. Translated: CATREGADYEQYF.

The rearrangement uses TRBV7-9 and TRBJ1-1; D remains unclear. Trimming removed 3 bases from V and 1 base from J, with 12 bases in between. Germline CDR1 and CDR2: SEHNR and FQNEAQ (reference sequence). This CDR3 is 15 amino acids long. CDR3 residues: CASSFDRVPNTEAFF. DNA of the CDR3: TGTGCCAGCAGCTTCGACCGGGTGCCGAACACTGAAGCTTTCTTT. Full variable domain (rest looked up from reference TRBV7-9 and TRBJ1-1): DTGVSQNPRHKITKRGQNVTFRCDPISEHNRLYWYRQTLGQGPEFLTYFQNEAQLEKSRLLSDRFSAERPKGSFSTLEIQRTEQGDSAMYLCASSFDRVPNTEAFFGQGTRLTVV.

The V gene is TRBV7-8, the J gene TRBJ1-3; D call uncertain. Germline V CDR1 and CDR2: SGHVS, FQNEAQ. V lost 1 base to trimming and J lost 8 bases, with 12 bases between them. CDR3 length: 14 residues. In DNA, the CDR3 is TGTGCCAGCAGCTTAGAAAAGGGAGCCGACACCATATATTTT. Its translation is CASSLEKGADTIYF.

The V and J genes are TRBV7-4 and TRBJ2-3; 15 positions match TRBD2. The CDR3 is made up of 19 amino acids. Germline CDR1 SGHVT, CDR2 SQSDAQ. V dropped 0 bases and J dropped 0; count of bases not matched to a gene: 4. The CDR3 DNA reads TGTGCCAGCAGCTTAGCCGGGACTAGCGGGGGGAGTAGCACAGATACGCAGTATTTT. It specifies CASSLAGTSGGSSTDTQYF.

Here the CDR3 reads CASSWGTGRNTEAFF. CDR3 DNA: TGTGCCAGCAGCTGGGGGACAGGGCGGAACACTGAAGCTTTCTTT. V is TRBV5-6 and J is TRBJ1-1, with 9 bases identical to TRBD1. This CDR3 has 15 residues. J lost 1 base, V lost 3 bases, and 4 bases had no gene match. Per the germline V gene, CDR1 is SGHDT and CDR2 is YYEEEE.